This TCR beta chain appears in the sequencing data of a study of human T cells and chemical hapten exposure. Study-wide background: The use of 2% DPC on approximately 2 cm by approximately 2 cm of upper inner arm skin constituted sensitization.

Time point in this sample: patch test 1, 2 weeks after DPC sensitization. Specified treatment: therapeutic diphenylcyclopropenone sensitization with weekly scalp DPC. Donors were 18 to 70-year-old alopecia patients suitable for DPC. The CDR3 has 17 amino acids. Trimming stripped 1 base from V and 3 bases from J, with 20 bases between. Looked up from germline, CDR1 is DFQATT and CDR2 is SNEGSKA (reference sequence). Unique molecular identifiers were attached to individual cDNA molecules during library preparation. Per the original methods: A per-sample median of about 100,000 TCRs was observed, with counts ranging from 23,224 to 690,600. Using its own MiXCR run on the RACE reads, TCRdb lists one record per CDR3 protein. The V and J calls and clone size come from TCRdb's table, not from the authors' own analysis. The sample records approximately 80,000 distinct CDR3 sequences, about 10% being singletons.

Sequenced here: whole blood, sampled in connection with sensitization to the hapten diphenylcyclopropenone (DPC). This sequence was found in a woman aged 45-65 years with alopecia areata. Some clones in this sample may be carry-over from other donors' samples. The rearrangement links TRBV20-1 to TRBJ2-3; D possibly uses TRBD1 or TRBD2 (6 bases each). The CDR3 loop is CSARGRRRGGGTDTQYF. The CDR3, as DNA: TGCAGTGCTAGAGGTCGTCGCAGGGGAGGAGGGACAGATACGCAGTATTTT.